This T cell receptor beta chain was recorded in a study of Graves' ophthalmopathy and Graves' hyperthyroidism. The authors amplified TCR beta CDR3 regions from RNA transcripts. First-round RT-PCR used HTBI primers; second-round multiplex PCR followed. TCRdb ran MiXCR on the multiplex PCR reads and lists one entry per CDR3 protein. The sample yields 660,000 or so distinct CDR3 sequences, about 38% seen once. The CDR3 has 16 residues. Germline V lookup: CDR1 SEHNR, CDR2 FQNEAQ (reference sequence). The germline V and J ends were trimmed by 4 bases and 0 bases, with 10 bases remaining between them. The V and J genes are TRBV7-9 and TRBJ1-6, with D tentatively TRBD1 (6 bases). The sequence was collected from an adult man with Graves' ophthalmopathy. Sequences were obtained from peripheral blood. CDR3 in DNA: TGTGCCAGCAGCTGGGGACATAGCTCCTATAATTCACCCCTCCACTTT. The encoded protein is CASSWGHSSYNSPLHF.